This T cell receptor beta chain was found in a study of T-cell reconstitution after alpha-beta-depleted transplantation in children. Notes on the study in general: Reportedly, roughly two months post-transplant, alpha-beta T cells arose from several hundred expanded graft clones. The study traced high day-60 TCRbeta diversity in some patients to surviving recipient T cells and thymic progenitors. T-cell counts and diversity at one year following transplant were attributed mainly to newly produced T cells.

Unique molecular identifiers tagged the TCRbeta library. A single record per CDR3 protein comes from TCRdb applying MiXCR to the PCR reads. The table lists approximately 500,000 distinct CDR3 sequences, roughly 10% of them singletons. A word on this clonotype: The target antigen is unknown. This may come from a read error, since a much larger clone is one base off.

The CDR3 is made up of 18 amino acids. Sample: PBMCs, taken before TCRalphabeta/CD19-depleted stem cell transplant. This TCR came from a child aged 2 to 15 with inherited bone marrow failure, due to receive a stem cell transplant. V and J are TRBV12-3 or TRBV12-4 and TRBJ2-7, with TRBD2 identical over 11 bases. The CDR3: CTSSLKWGLADTRHEQYF. The CDR3 coding sequence is TGTACCAGCAGTTTAAAATGGGGACTAGCGGACACTCGGCACGAGCAGTACTTC.